These 21 T cell receptor beta chains came from one sample sequenced in a study of long-term antiretroviral therapy in people with HIV. At the survey level, the v3.0 immunoSEQ assay was run. Clones were sequenced by immunoSEQ multiplex PCR, and TCRdb holds only the in-frame ones, with some missing. This sample has tens of thousands of clones, with 70% to 90% found just once. The sequences come from unsorted PBMCs, collected 0.8 years before starting antiretroviral therapy. The receptors come from a man in his late teens or twenties with HIV.

This chain connects TRBV9 to TRBJ1-2, with TRBD1 matching over 7 bases. Trimming cost V 4 bases and J 0 bases; bases outside gene matches: 6. This CDR3 has 15 amino acids. Germline V gene lookup returns CDR1 SGDLS and CDR2 YYNGEE. CDR3 loop: CASSIRDRPNYGYTF. Here the CDR3 DNA reads TGTGCCAGCAGCATCCGGGACAGACCTAACTATGGCTACACCTTC.

This chain connects TRBV2 to TRBJ2-7; unclear D gene. Trimming took off 8 bases at V and 2 bases at J, with 13 bases between the two ends. CDR3 size: 13 residues. Germline V gene lookup returns CDR1 SNHLY and CDR2 FYNNEI. Here the CDR3 reads CASEYNFAYEQYF. In DNA, the CDR3 is TGTGCCAGCGAATATAACTTTGCCTACGAGCAGTACTTC. The complete variable domain, with remaining parts taken from reference TRBV2 and TRBJ2-7, reads EPEVTQTPSHQVTQMGQEVILRCVPISNHLYFYWYRQILGQKVEFLVSFYNNEISEKSEIFDDQFSVERPDGSNFTLKIRSTKLEDSAMYFCASEYNFAYEQYFGPGTRLTVT.

The chain has TRBV5-1 and TRBJ1-1; TRBD1 might be the D (5 bases). V lost 4 bases and J lost 7, with 11 bases in between. Germline CDR1 and CDR2: SGHRS and YFSETQ. The CDR3 consists of 12 residues. CDR3 sequence: CASSLGTSEAFF. In nucleotides, the CDR3 is TGCGCCAGCAGCCTCGGGACCAGTGAAGCTTTCTTT.

V usage is TRBV2 and J usage is TRBJ2-3; D is ambiguous. Germline V gene sequence: CDR1 SNHLY, CDR2 FYNNEI. The germline V and J ends were trimmed by 8 bases and 5 bases, with 17 bases remaining between them. This CDR3 contains 14 residues. CDR3 DNA: TGTGCCAGCGGCCGGCTGGTAGTAGGAGATACGCAGTATTTT. Translated, it gives CASGRLVVGDTQYF.

The chain recombines TRBV6-5 with TRBJ1-1, with TRBD1 as a possible D gene (5 bases). Germline V CDR1 and CDR2: MNHEY, SVGAGI. The CDR3 spans 15 residues. The V gene lost 2 bases and the J gene lost 4 bases, with 14 bases spanning the gap. This CDR3 is CASSYSGAGSTEAFF. The CDR3 coding sequence is TGTGCCAGCAGTTACAGCGGGGCAGGGTCCACTGAAGCTTTCTTT.

This sequence joins TRBV5-8 and TRBJ1-5, with D tentatively TRBD1 (5 bases). V gave up 1 base and J gave up 7 bases, with 9 bases separating them. The CDR3 sequence is 13 residues long. Germline V lookup: CDR1 SGHTS, CDR2 YDEGEE. CDR3 in DNA: TGTGCCAGCAGCTTGAGGGGCTGGCAGCCCCAGCATTTT. It specifies CASSLRGWQPQHF.

This chain uses TRBV6-6 with TRBJ1-5; 9 bases line up with TRBD1. The CDR3 is made up of 14 amino acids. Germline CDR1 and CDR2: MNHNY and SVGAGI (reference sequence). V lost 2 bases and J lost 7; bases outside the gene matches: 3. CDR3 sequence reads: CASSYRTGAQPQHF. In DNA form, the CDR3 reads TGTGCCAGCAGTTACCGGACAGGGGCCCAGCCCCAGCATTTT.

This chain links TRBV5-1 with TRBJ2-1; TRBD2 agrees at 9 bases. V shed 0 bases and J 0 bases; nucleotides not matched to a gene: 7. The CDR3 spans 18 residues. Looked up from germline, CDR1 is SGHRS and CDR2 is YFSETQ. This CDR3 is CASSLGLAGSSSYNEQFF. The CDR3, as DNA: TGCGCCAGCAGCTTGGGGCTAGCGGGATCGAGCTCCTACAATGAGCAGTTCTTC.

This clone appeared once. The J gene is TRBJ1-1, the V gene TRBV10-3; D possibly corresponds to TRBD1 (6 bases). Looked up from germline, CDR1 is ENHRY and CDR2 is SYGVKD. The CDR3 contains 14 residues. Trimming removed 5 bases from V and 4 bases from J, with 14 bases in between. The CDR3 sequence: CAISLEGGLTEAFF. DNA of the CDR3: TGTGCCATCAGTCTTGAGGGGGGGCTCACTGAAGCTTTCTTT.

The chain couples TRBV4-3 to TRBJ2-1, with 8 bases lining up with TRBD2. J was trimmed by 5 bases and V by 4 bases; bases with no gene match: 7. From germline, CDR1 is LGHNA and CDR2 YSLEER. CDR3 length: 15 amino acids. The CDR3 region is CASSLLGLADNEQFF. The DNA for the CDR3 is TGCGCCAGCAGCCTCCTCGGACTAGCAGACAATGAGCAGTTCTTC.

The CDR3 DNA sequence: TGTGCCAGCAGCGTCTCGACCGGGGATATCGGGGAGCTGTTTTTT. It specifies CASSVSTGDIGELFF. V is TRBV9 and J is TRBJ2-2; D perhaps matches TRBD2 (5 bases). In germline, CDR1 is SGDLS, CDR2 YYNGEE. Trimming took off 2 bases at V and 7 bases at J, with 15 bases between the two ends. The CDR3 is made up of 15 amino acids.

This chain links TRBV6-6 with TRBJ2-2; D remains unclear. Deletions cut 4 bases from V and 8 bases from J, with 5 bases between. Germline V gives CDR1 MNHNY, CDR2 SVGAGI (reference sequence). The CDR3 has 11 residues. The CDR3 DNA reads TGTGCCAGCAGTTTACAGGGGGAGCTGTTTTTT. Translating it yields CASSLQGELFF.

The rearrangement joins TRBV27 to TRBJ2-7; 7 bases agree with TRBD1. The CDR3 loop spans 13 amino acids. The V gene end was trimmed by 4 bases and the J gene end by 5 bases; junction bases not matched to a gene: 5. Per the germline V gene, CDR1 is MNHEY and CDR2 is SMNVEV (reference sequence). In nucleotides, the CDR3 is TGTGCCAGCAGTTCCGGAACAGGGGACGAGCAGTACTTC. It encodes CASSSGTGDEQYF.

This chain uses TRBV30 with TRBJ1-1, with 7 bases that match TRBD1. CDR3 length equals 14 residues. Germline CDR1 is GTSNPN and CDR2 is SVGIG (reference sequence). V lost 3 bases, J lost 0 bases, and 4 bases stayed unmatched. DNA for the CDR3: TGTGCCTGGAGGGAGGACAGGATGAACACTGAAGCTTTCTTT. The encoded protein is CAWREDRMNTEAFF.

This clone has more than one count but fewer than ten. The rearrangement uses TRBV11-2 and TRBJ2-1; the D gene is possibly TRBD2 (5 bases). CDR3 size: 14 residues. V lost 0 bases to trimming and J lost 6 bases, with 9 bases between them. Per the germline V gene, CDR1 is SGHAT and CDR2 is FQNNGV. In DNA form, the CDR3 reads TGTGCCAGCAGCTTAGAGCGGGTGACCAATGAGCAGTTCTTC. Residues: CASSLERVTNEQFF.

The rearrangement uses TRBV9 and TRBJ1-6; TRBD1 aligns across 7 bases. V lost 3 bases, J lost 8 bases, and 5 bases stayed unmatched. The CDR3 has 14 residues. Per the germline V gene, CDR1 is SGDLS and CDR2 is YYNGEE. DNA for the CDR3: TGTGCCAGCAGCGCGAGGGGGCAGGATTCACCCCTCCACTTT. Protein: CASSARGQDSPLHF.

The chain uses TRBV9 and TRBJ2-1; no clear D. The CDR3 consists of 13 residues. Trimming left V 4 bases short and J 2 bases short, with 7 bases between. Looked up from germline, CDR1 is SGDLS and CDR2 is YYNGEE. CDR3 in amino acids: CASSLPPYNEQFF. In nucleotides, the CDR3 is TGTGCCAGCAGCCTCCCCCCCTACAATGAGCAGTTCTTC.

In DNA form, the CDR3 reads TGTGCCAGCAGTTACTCGACAGGGGGCTCTTTCGAGCAGTACTTC. This gives the protein CASSYSTGGSFEQYF. This chain connects TRBV6-5 to TRBJ2-7; TRBD1 matches 10 bases. The CDR3 has 15 amino acids. After removal of 0 bases from V and 6 bases from J, the junction contained 5 bases not matched to a gene. CDR1 MNHEY and CDR2 SVGAGI come from the germline V gene.

This chain uses TRBV27 with TRBJ2-2; D unclear. The CDR3 is 14 residues long. In germline, CDR1 is MNHEY, CDR2 SMNVEV (reference sequence). Trimming cost V 6 bases and J 7 bases, with 15 bases left between them. The CDR3 DNA sequence: TGTGCCAGCAGACCCCTCGACTCCGACGGGGAGCTGTTTTTT. This codes for CASRPLDSDGELFF.

V gene TRBV6-5 combines with J gene TRBJ2-2, with 7 nucleotides matching TRBD1. Trimming removed 0 bases from V and 6 bases from J; junction bases left unmatched: 7. The CDR3 has 16 residues. Per the germline V gene, CDR1 is MNHEY and CDR2 is SVGAGI. The CDR3, as DNA: TGTGCCAGCAGTTACTCGGAGGACCAGGGGGCCGGGGAGCTGTTTTTT. It translates to CASSYSEDQGAGELFF.

This chain uses TRBV5-1 with TRBJ2-1; D uncertain. The V gene lost 4 bases and the J gene lost 5 bases, with 4 bases spanning the gap. Germline values: CDR1 SGHRS, CDR2 YFSETQ. There are 11 residues in the CDR3. CDR3 residues: CASSGHNEQFF. The CDR3 DNA sequence: TGCGCCAGCAGCGGGCACAATGAGCAGTTCTTC.